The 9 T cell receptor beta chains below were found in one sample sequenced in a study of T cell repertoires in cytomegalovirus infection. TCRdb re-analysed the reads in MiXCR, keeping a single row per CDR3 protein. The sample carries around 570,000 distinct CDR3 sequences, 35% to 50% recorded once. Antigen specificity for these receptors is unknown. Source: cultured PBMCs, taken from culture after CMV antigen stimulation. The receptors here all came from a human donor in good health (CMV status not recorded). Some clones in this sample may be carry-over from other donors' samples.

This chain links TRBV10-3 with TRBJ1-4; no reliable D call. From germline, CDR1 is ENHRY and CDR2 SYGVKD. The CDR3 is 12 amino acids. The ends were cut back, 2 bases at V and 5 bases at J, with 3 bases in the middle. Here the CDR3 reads CAISEPNEKLFF. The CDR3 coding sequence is TGTGCCATCAGTGAGCCCAATGAAAAACTGTTTTTT.

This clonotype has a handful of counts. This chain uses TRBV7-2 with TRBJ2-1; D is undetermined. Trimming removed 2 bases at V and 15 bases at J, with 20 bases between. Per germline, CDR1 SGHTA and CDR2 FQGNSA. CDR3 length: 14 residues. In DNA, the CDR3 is TGTGCCAGCAGCTTACCAAACCGGGCCGCTTACCCGTTCTTC. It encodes CASSLPNRAAYPFF.

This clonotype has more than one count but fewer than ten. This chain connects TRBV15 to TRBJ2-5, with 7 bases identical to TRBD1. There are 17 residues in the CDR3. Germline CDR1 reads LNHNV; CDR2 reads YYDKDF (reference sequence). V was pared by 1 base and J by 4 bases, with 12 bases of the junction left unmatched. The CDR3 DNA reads TGTGCCACCAGCAGAGGGGACGGCAGGGGGTGGCGAGAGACCCAGTACTTC. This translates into CATSRGDGRGWRETQYF. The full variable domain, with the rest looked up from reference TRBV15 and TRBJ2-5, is DAMVIQNPRYQVTQFGKPVTLSCSQTLNHNVMYWYQQKSSQAPKLLFHYYDKDFNNEADTPDNFQSRRPNTSFCFLDIRSPGLGDTAMYLCATSRGDGRGWRETQYFGPGTRLLVL.

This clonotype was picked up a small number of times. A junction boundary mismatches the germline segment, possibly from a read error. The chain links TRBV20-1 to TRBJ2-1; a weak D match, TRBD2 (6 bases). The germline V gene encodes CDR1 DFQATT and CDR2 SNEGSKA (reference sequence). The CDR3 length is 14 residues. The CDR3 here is CSATNRDSLRPQLF. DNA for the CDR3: TGCAGTGCTACAAACCGGGACTCCCTACGGCCCCAGCTCTTC.

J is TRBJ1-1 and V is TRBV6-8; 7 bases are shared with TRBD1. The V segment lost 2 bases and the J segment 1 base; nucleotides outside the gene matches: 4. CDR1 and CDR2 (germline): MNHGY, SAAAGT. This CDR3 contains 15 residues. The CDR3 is CASSYTDRANTEAFF. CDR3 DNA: TGTGCCAGCAGTTACACTGACAGGGCGAACACTGAAGCTTTCTTT.

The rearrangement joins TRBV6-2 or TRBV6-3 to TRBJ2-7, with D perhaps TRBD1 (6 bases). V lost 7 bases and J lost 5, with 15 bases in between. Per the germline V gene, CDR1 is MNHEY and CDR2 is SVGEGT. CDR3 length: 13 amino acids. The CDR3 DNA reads TGTGCCAGCACCAACAGGGTGGTCGACGAGCAGTACTTC. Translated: CASTNRVVDEQYF.

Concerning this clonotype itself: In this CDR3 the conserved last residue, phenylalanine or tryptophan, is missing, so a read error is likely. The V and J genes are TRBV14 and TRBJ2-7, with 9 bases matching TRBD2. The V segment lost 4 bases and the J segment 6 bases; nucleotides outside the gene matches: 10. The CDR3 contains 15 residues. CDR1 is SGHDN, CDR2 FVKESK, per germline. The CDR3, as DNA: TGTGCCAGCAGCCCAAGGCAGGGACTAGCCAGCGAGCAGTACTTA. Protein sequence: CASSPRQGLASEQYL.

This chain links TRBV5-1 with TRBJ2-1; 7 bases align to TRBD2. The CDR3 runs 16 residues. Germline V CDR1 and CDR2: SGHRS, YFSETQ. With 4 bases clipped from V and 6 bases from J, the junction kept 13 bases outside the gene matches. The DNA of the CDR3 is TGCGCCAGCAGCCGTATTGTGGCGGGAGCGGGCAATGAGCAGTTCTTC. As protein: CASSRIVAGAGNEQFF.

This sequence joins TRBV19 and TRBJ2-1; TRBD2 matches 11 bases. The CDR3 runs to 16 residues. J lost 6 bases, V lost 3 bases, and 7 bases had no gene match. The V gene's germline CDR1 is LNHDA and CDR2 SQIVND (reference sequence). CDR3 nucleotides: TGTGCCAGTAGTATGGGGGCGACTAGCGGGGTCAATGAGCAGTTCTTC. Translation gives CASSMGATSGVNEQFF.